The next 14 T cell receptor beta chains were all read from a single sample in a study of early T cells in non-severe SARS-CoV-2 infection. Using its own MiXCR run on the 5' RACE reads, TCRdb lists one record per CDR3 protein. The profile covers about 58,000 distinct CDR3 sequences, with 9.5% to 15% appearing a single time and less than 4.5% taken by the ten largest. The sequenced material came from whole blood. The receptors here all came from an adult who was a healthcare worker with PCR-confirmed SARS-CoV-2 infection or an uninfected control (not recorded which).

This clonotype was seen ten or more times. In nucleotides, the CDR3 is TGTGCCAGCAGCCACTCTGGAAACACCATATATTTT. Translated, it gives CASSHSGNTIYF. The gene calls are TRBV6-6 and TRBJ1-3; D is undetermined. The CDR3 runs 12 residues. CDR1 and CDR2 from the germline V gene are MNHNY and SVGAGI (reference sequence). The V and J ends lost 6 bases and 0 bases respectively, with 3 bases between them.

V usage is TRBV10-3 and J usage is TRBJ2-1; D might be TRBD2 (6 bases). CDR3 size: 13 residues. The germline V gene has CDR1 ENHRY and CDR2 SYGVKD. V was shortened by 6 bases and J by 7 bases, with 13 bases between the two germline ends. The CDR3 loop is CAIRGRLVNEQFF. CDR3 bases: TGTGCCATCAGAGGTAGACTAGTGAATGAGCAGTTCTTC.

Only a few counts were recorded for this clonotype. The V gene is TRBV7-9, the J gene TRBJ1-6, with D hard to call. In germline, CDR1 is SEHNR, CDR2 FQNEAQ (reference sequence). This CDR3 is 14 amino acids long. The ends were cut back, 5 bases at V and 2 bases at J, with 7 bases in the middle. In DNA, the CDR3 is TGTGCCAGCAGCCTAAACGCCTATAATTCACCCCTCCACTTT. Translating it yields CASSLNAYNSPLHF.

The rearrangement links TRBV18 to TRBJ1-2, with no clear D. The CDR3 sequence is 14 residues long. The V end lost 0 bases, the J end lost 4 bases, and 9 bases lay between the germline ends. Germline V CDR1 and CDR2: KGHSH, LQKENI. In DNA, the CDR3 is TGTGCCAGCTCACCACCGGAACTTTCCTATGGCTACACCTTC. Amino acids: CASSPPELSYGYTF.

There are a few counts of this clonotype. V gene TRBV30 combines with J gene TRBJ2-7; 7 nucleotides agree with TRBD1. CDR1 and CDR2 from the germline V gene are GTSNPN and SVGIG (reference sequence). The CDR3 has 15 amino acids. V trimming: 0 bases; J trimming: 0 bases; junction bases outside the gene matches: 5. CDR3 sequence reads: CAWSVRQGRSYEQYF. The CDR3 coding sequence is TGTGCCTGGAGTGTTAGACAGGGTCGCTCCTACGAGCAGTACTTC. The whole variable domain, remainder taken from reference TRBV30 and TRBJ2-7, is SQTIHQWPATLVQPVGSPLSLECTVEGTSNPNLYWYRQAAGRGLQLLFYSVGIGQISSEVPQNLSASRPQDRQFILSSKKLLLSDSGFYLCAWSVRQGRSYEQYFGPGTRLTVT.

This clonotype was seen a few times. In DNA, the CDR3 is TGTGCCATCAGTCCGGGACTAGCGGGAAGCACAGATACGCAGTATTTT. This encodes CAISPGLAGSTDTQYF. This chain links TRBV10-3 with TRBJ2-3, with 13 bases identical to TRBD2. Germline values: CDR1 ENHRY, CDR2 SYGVKD. The ends lost 5 bases at V and 0 bases at J; junction bases unmatched: 2. The CDR3 has 16 residues.

The chain uses TRBV5-6 and TRBJ2-1, with 7 bases that match TRBD2. V was clipped by 4 bases and J by 7 bases; unmatched bases: 14. Germline lookup yields CDR1 SGHDT and CDR2 YYEEEE. The CDR3 is made up of 16 amino acids. CDR3 sequence reads: CASSRLLAAFENEQFF. The CDR3 DNA reads as TGTGCCAGCAGCCGTCTTCTAGCGGCTTTCGAGAATGAGCAGTTCTTC.

This clonotype was observed at least ten times. The J gene is TRBJ2-3, the V gene TRBV28; D not resolved. Trimming cost V 6 bases and J 2 bases, with 6 bases left between them. The CDR3 sequence is 12 residues long. Per germline, CDR1 MDHEN and CDR2 SYDVKM. CDR3 amino acids: CASSPYTDTQYF. CDR3 coding DNA: TGTGCCAGCAGCCCTTACACAGATACGCAGTATTTT.

This chain uses TRBV9 with TRBJ2-5, with D tentatively TRBD1 (6 bases). CDR3 length equals 14 residues. With 2 bases removed from V and 1 base from J, the gap between germline ends came to 9 bases. Germline V gene sequence: CDR1 SGDLS, CDR2 YYNGEE. The CDR3 reads CASSVGTLQETQYF. CDR3 bases: TGTGCCAGCAGCGTGGGGACACTCCAAGAGACCCAGTACTTC.

In this sample, this clonotype turned up a few times. V and J are TRBV18 and TRBJ2-7; TRBD2 agrees at 8 bases. The CDR3 is 16 residues long. V trimming: 0 bases; J trimming: 4 bases; junction bases outside the gene matches: 8. Germline CDR1 reads KGHSH; CDR2 reads LQKENI. The CDR3 here is CASSPPGLASPYEQYF. The CDR3 coding sequence is TGTGCCAGCTCACCACCTGGACTAGCCTCACCATACGAGCAGTACTTC.

This clonotype was seen repeatedly, ten times or more. The chain carries TRBV7-8 and TRBJ2-2, with TRBD2 matching over 8 bases. Germline assignment: CDR1 SGHVS and CDR2 FQNEAQ. The CDR3 consists of 15 residues. The trim removed 5 bases at V and 0 bases at J, leaving 2 bases unmatched. The CDR3 sequence: CASSPGLANTGELFF. CDR3 nucleotides: TGTGCCAGCAGCCCGGGACTAGCGAACACCGGGGAGCTGTTTTTT.

The chain employs TRBV2 and TRBJ2-1, with TRBD1 matching 9 bases. V lost 11 bases and J lost 7; bases outside the gene matches: 6. The CDR3 sequence is 12 residues long. CDR1 is SNHLY and CDR2 is FYNNEI in the germline V gene. The CDR3 sequence is CALDRGENEQFF. CDR3 DNA: TGTGCCCTCGACAGGGGGGAGAATGAGCAGTTCTTC.

This clonotype was found a few times. The V gene is TRBV19, the J gene TRBJ2-3, with no clear D. Germline CDR1 reads LNHDA; CDR2 reads SQIVND (reference sequence). CDR3 length: 15 residues. Trimming stripped 4 bases from V and 5 bases from J, with 16 bases between. CDR3 DNA: TGTGCCAGTAGTAACGACGGCGTCCTAGGAGATACGCAGTATTTT. This sequence encodes CASSNDGVLGDTQYF.

This clonotype was seen ten or more times. This rearrangement joins TRBV7-2 to TRBJ2-2; perhaps TRBD2 as D (5 bases). The V gene lost 5 bases and the J gene lost 5 bases, with 15 bases spanning the gap. In germline, CDR1 is SGHTA, CDR2 FQGNSA. This CDR3 is 15 amino acids long. The CDR3 coding sequence is TGTGCCAGCAGCGTCAGCCCCCGGGGAACCGGGGAGCTGTTTTTT. This codes for CASSVSPRGTGELFF. Supplemented by reference TRBV7-2 and TRBJ2-2, the full variable domain reads GAGVSQSPSNKVTEKGKDVELRCDPISGHTALYWYRQSLGQGLEFLIYFQGNSAPDKSGLPSDRFSAERTGGSVSTLTIQRTQQEDSAVYLCASSVSPRGTGELFFGEGSRLTVL.